Included here is one TCR beta chain sequence, with context. Antigen unknown. TCRdb ran MiXCR on the reads and lists one entry per CDR3 protein. Of about 480,000 distinct CDR3 sequences in the sample, 33% were seen once. CDR3 length equals 17 residues. V gave up 6 bases and J gave up 0 bases, with 18 bases separating them. The germline gives CDR1 MNHEY, CDR2 SMNVEV (reference sequence). This sample was taken from a study of T cell repertoires in cytomegalovirus infection. Sequencing used cultured PBMCs, obtained from culture after CMV antigen stimulation. The sequence derives from a human donor in good health (CMV status not recorded). Some clones in this sample may be carry-over from other donors' samples. V gene TRBV27 combines with J gene TRBJ1-5; D possibly corresponds to TRBD1 (5 bases). Here the CDR3 DNA reads TGTGCCAGCAGCCCTGTCGGGGGGAGCTATAGCAATCAGCCCCAGCATTTT. It specifies CASSPVGGSYSNQPQHF.